The present TCR beta chain was sequenced within a study of PD-1 blockade in classical Hodgkin lymphoma. Every single patient, without exception, relapsed after autologous stem cell transplantation, and brentuximab vedotin exposure varied. This clone was seen only once. The antigen is undetermined. Trimming removed 4 bases at V and 0 bases at J, with 10 bases between. The CDR3 is made up of 14 amino acids. CDR1 and CDR2 from the germline V gene are MNHNS and SASEGT. This table comes from immunoSEQ multiplex PCR, and its TCRdb copy is limited to in-frame clones, with some not included. The sample records about 59,000 clones, 90% being singletons. Study-level results: Significant TCR diversity gains by C4D1 occurred in CD4+ but not CD8+ cells. Complete responders possessed baseline diversity comparable to newly diagnosed patients. As was reported, newly diagnosed patients showed lower baseline TCR diversity than healthy donors did.

The genes are TRBV6-1 and TRBJ2-7, with D possibly being TRBD1 (5 bases). Source: peripheral blood mononuclear cells (PBMCs), taken at baseline. The clonotype was recovered from a human donor with classical Hodgkin lymphoma. CDR3 protein: CASSGLGHSYEQYF. For the CDR3, the DNA is TGTGCCAGCAGTGGGTTGGGGCACTCCTACGAGCAGTACTTC.